These 7 T cell receptor beta chains share one sample of origin, sequenced in a study of blood T cell repertoires in COVID-19. Using immunoSEQ multiplex PCR, the repertoire was profiled, and TCRdb retains in-frame clones only, with some absent. The sample includes 35,000 to 45,000 clones, around 79% of them seen just once. The sequenced sample consisted of peripheral blood. These receptors originate from an elderly woman with acute or convalescent COVID-19.

This clone was recorded a few times. This chain uses TRBV11-2 with TRBJ2-2; the match to TRBD2 covers 11 bases. CDR3 length: 15 amino acids. CDR1 is SGHAT, CDR2 FQNNGV, per germline. V shed 6 bases, J shed 5 bases, and the junction held 5 bases outside the gene matches. The CDR3 spells CASRPSGRRTGELFF. CDR3 DNA sequence: TGTGCCAGCAGGCCTAGCGGGAGGAGAACCGGGGAGCTGTTTTTT.

This chain joins TRBV4-3 and TRBJ2-1, with TRBD2 identical over 14 bases. J gave up 4 bases and V 5 bases, and 7 bases lay outside the gene matches. Per germline, CDR1 LGHNA and CDR2 YSLEER. The CDR3 length is 17 residues. In DNA form, the CDR3 reads TGCGCCAGCAGCTCAGGGACTAGCGGGAGCGTGTACAATGAGCAGTTCTTC. It specifies CASSSGTSGSVYNEQFF.

The chain joins TRBV19 to TRBJ1-5; perhaps TRBD1 as D (5 bases). There are 15 residues in the CDR3. The V end lost 11 bases, the J end lost 0 bases, and 17 bases lay between the germline ends. CDR1 is LNHDA and CDR2 is SQIVND in the germline V gene (reference sequence). For the CDR3, the DNA is TGTGCCTCTTCGGTCGGGGGGAGTAGCAATCAGCCCCAGCATTTT. Amino acid sequence: CASSVGGSSNQPQHF. The whole variable domain, remainder taken from reference TRBV19 and TRBJ1-5, is DGGITQSPKYLFRKEGQNVTLSCEQNLNHDAMYWYRQDPGQGLRLIYYSQIVNDFQKGDIAEGYSVSREKKESFPLTVTSAQKNPTAFYLCASSVGGSSNQPQHFGDGTRLSIL.

The chain couples TRBV5-6 to TRBJ2-7; no definite D call. Trimming removed 1 base from V and 2 bases from J, with 10 bases in between. Germline V CDR1 and CDR2: SGHDT, YYEEEE. The CDR3 totals 14 residues. CDR3 in amino acids: CASSLLPLTYEQYF. CDR3 nucleotide sequence: TGTGCCAGCAGCTTGTTACCACTAACCTACGAGCAGTACTTC.

This clone was recorded only once. This chain connects TRBV7-9 to TRBJ2-3; TRBD1 agrees at 10 bases. Germline V gene lookup returns CDR1 SEHNR and CDR2 FQNEAQ (reference sequence). This CDR3 is 15 amino acids long. J was trimmed by 2 bases and V by 5 bases; bases with no gene match: 4. The CDR3 nucleotides are TGTGCCAGCAGCCGGGACAGGGGAACCACAGATACGCAGTATTTT. Translating it yields CASSRDRGTTDTQYF.

The J gene is TRBJ1-1, the V gene TRBV5-1, with 9 nucleotides matching TRBD1. Germline lookup yields CDR1 SGHRS and CDR2 YFSETQ. CDR3 length: 16 residues. V shed 2 bases and J 4 bases; nucleotides not matched to a gene: 9. The CDR3 loop is CASSFTNRGQGTEAFF. The CDR3 nucleotides read TGCGCCAGCAGCTTTACGAACAGGGGGCAAGGCACTGAAGCTTTCTTT. The entire variable domain, with the rest obtained from reference TRBV5-1 and TRBJ1-1, is as follows: KAGVTQTPRYLIKTRGQQVTLSCSPISGHRSVSWYQQTPGQGLQFLFEYFSETQRNKGNFPGRFSGRQFSNSRSEMNVSTLELGDSALYLCASSFTNRGQGTEAFFGQGTRLTVV.

This clone was seen a single time. CDR3 protein: CASSGTGTDTQYF. For the CDR3, the DNA is TGTGCCTCCTCCGGGACAGGCACAGATACGCAGTATTTT. V gene TRBV24-1 combines with J gene TRBJ2-3; 7 bases map to TRBD1. This CDR3 spans 13 amino acids. Germline-derived CDR1 and CDR2 are KGHDR and SFDVKD. The V segment lost 12 bases and the J segment 1 base; nucleotides outside the gene matches: 6.